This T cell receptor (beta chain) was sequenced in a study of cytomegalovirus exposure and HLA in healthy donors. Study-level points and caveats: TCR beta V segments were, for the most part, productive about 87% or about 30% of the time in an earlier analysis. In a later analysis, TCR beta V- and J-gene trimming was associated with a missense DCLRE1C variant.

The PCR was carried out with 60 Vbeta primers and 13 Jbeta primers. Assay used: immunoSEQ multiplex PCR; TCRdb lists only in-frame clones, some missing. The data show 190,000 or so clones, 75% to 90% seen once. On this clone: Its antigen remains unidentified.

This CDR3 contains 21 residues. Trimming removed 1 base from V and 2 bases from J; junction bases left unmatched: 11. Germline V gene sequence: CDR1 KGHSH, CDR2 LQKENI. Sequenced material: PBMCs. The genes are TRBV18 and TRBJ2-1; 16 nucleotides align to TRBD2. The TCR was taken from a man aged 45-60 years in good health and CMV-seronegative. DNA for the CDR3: TGTGCCAGCTCACCACAATTTGGGGGACTAGCGGGAGGGCCAGCCTACAATGAGCAGTTCTTC. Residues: CASSPQFGGLAGGPAYNEQFF.